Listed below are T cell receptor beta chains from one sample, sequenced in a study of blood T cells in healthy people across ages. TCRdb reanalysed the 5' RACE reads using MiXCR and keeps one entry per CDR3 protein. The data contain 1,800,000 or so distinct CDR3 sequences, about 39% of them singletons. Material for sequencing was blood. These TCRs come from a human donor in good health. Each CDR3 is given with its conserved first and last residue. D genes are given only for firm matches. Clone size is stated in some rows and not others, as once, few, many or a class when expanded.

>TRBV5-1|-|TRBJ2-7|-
TGCGCCAGCAGCCCCAGAGGACAGAAGACCTACGAGCAGTACTTC
CASSPRGQKTYEQYF
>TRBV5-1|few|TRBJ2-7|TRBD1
TGCGCCAGCAGCACCTCCGGGACAGGGGATAACGAGCAGTACTTC
CASSTSGTGDNEQYF
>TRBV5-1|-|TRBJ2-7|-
TGCGCCAGCAGTTTGCAGACAGGAATAACCTACGAGCAGTACTTC
CASSLQTGITYEQYF
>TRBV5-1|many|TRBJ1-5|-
TGCGCCAGCAGCAGGACGACCAATCAGCCCCAGCATTTT
CASSRTTNQPQHF
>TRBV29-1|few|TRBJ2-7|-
TGCAGCGTTGAATCCGGGGCCTACGAGCAGTACTTC
CSVESGAYEQYF
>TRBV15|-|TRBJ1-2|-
TGTGCCACCAGCAGAGCTATGACAGGCGGCTACACCTTC
CATSRAMTGGYTF
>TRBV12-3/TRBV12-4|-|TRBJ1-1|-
TGTGCCAGCAGTCCTCCTCCCGGCAGGGGAACTGAAGCTTTCTTT
CASSPPPGRGTEAFF
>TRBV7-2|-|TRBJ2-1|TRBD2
TGTGCCAGCAGCTTAGTCAGCGGGGGGGCGGGTGAGCAGTTCTTC
CASSLVSGGAGEQFF
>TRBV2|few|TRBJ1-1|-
TGTGCCAGCAGTGTGCTCATGAACACTGAAGCTTTCTTT
CASSVLMNTEAFF
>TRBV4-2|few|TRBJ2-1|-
TGTGCCAGCAGCCAAGGATCGGGGCCGGCGTACAATGAGCAGTTCTTC
CASSQGSGPAYNEQFF
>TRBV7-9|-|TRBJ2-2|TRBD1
TGTGCCAGCAGCTTCGGGACAGGGCGCGCCGGGGAGCTGTTTTTT
CASSFGTGRAGELFF
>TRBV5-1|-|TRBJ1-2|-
TGCGCCAGCACCCAAGGGGGGGGTGCCGGCTATGGCTACACCTTC
CASTQGGGAGYGYTF
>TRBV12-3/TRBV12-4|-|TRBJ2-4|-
TGTGCCAGCAGTTCCGGGGAGAGCTCAGGCCACATTCAGTACTTC
CASSSGESSGHIQYF
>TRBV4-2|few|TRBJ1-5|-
TGTGCCAGCAGCCAAGATGGGAGGGGTCGGAGCAATCAGCCCCAGCATTTT
CASSQDGRGRSNQPQHF
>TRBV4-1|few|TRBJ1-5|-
TGCGCCAGCAGCCCAGTGGGACACGACAATCAGCCCCAGCATTTT
CASSPVGHDNQPQHF
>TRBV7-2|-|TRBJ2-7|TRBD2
TGTGCCAGCAGCTTACTAGCGGGGGACCCCTACGAGCAGTACTTC
CASSLLAGDPYEQYF
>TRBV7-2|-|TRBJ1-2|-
TGTGCCAGCAGCTCCGAGACACAGACTAACTATGGCTACACCTTC
CASSSETQTNYGYTF
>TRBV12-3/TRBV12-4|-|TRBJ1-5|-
TGTGCCAGCAGTGAGTACAGCTTAACGACTCCCCAGCATTTT
CASSEYSLTTPQHF
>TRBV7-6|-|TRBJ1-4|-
TGTGCCAGCAGCTTTACGATTGGACTTCCCAAATTTCCAACTAATGAAAAACGGTTTTTT
CASSFTIGLPKFPTNEKRFF
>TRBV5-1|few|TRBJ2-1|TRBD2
TGCGCCAGCAGCTTGGGGCCTAGCGGGTCCCAGTCCTCCTACAATGAGCAGTTCTTC
CASSLGPSGSQSSYNEQFF
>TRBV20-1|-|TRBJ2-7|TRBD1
TGCAGTGCTAGAGAAATCCGACGACAGGGGGTTTACGAGCAGTACTTC
CSAREIRRQGVYEQYF
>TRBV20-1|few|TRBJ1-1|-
TGCAGTGCCCAGGCCATTTCTGGATTGAACACTGAAGCTTTCTTT
CSAQAISGLNTEAFF
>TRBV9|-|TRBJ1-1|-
TGTGCCAGCAGCGTATCACAAAAGAACACTGAAGCTTTCTTT
CASSVSQKNTEAFF
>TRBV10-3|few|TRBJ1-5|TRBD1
TGTGCCATCAGTGAGTCGGCGGGACAGGGGAATCAGCCCCAGCATTTT
CAISESAGQGNQPQHF
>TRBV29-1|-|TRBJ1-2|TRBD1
TGCAGCGCCGGGTCGGACAGGGGAGGCTACACCTTC
CSAGSDRGGYTF
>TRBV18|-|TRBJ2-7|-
TGTGCCAGCTCACCCCGGACAGTTGATGACGAGCAGTACTTC
CASSPRTVDDEQYF
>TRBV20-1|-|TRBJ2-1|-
TGCAGTGCTCAGAGAACGCGCAATGAGCAGTTCTTC
CSAQRTRNEQFF
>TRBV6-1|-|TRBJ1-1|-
TGTGCCAGCAGTGAATTCCGGGGGACTGAAGCTTTCTTT
CASSEFRGTEAFF
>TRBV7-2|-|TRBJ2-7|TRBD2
TGTGCCAGCAGCGAGATGCGGGGGGGCGAGGGTGAGCAGTACTTC
CASSEMRGGEGEQYF
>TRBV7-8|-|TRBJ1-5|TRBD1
TGTGCCAGCAGCCCAGGAAGGGACAGGGGGAATCAGCCCCAGCATTTT
CASSPGRDRGNQPQHF
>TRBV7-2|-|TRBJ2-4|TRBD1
TGTGCCAGCAGCCTAGGGGGCAGCGCCTTGGAGTTCTTC
CASSLGGSALEFF
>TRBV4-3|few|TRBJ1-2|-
TGCGCCAGCAGCCACTCAGGGGTTAGCTATGGCTACACCTTC
CASSHSGVSYGYTF
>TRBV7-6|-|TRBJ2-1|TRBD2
TGTGCCAGCAGCCCGACTAGCGGGGGGCCTCCCTACAATGAGCAGTTCTTC
CASSPTSGGPPYNEQFF
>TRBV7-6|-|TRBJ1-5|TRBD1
TGTGCCAGCAGCTTAGCGTTGGGGACAGGGCACAATCAGCCCCAGCATTTT
CASSLALGTGHNQPQHF
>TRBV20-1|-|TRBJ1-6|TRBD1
TGCAGTGCAGTCAGGGGGGGGGTCGGGACACAAAATTCACCCCTCCACTTT
CSAVRGGVGTQNSPLHF
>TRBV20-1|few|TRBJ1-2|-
TGCAGTGCTAGACAGGAGACCTATGGCTACACCTTC
CSARQETYGYTF
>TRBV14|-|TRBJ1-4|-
TGTGCCAGCAGCCCATATGGAGGGGTGCCAGAAGAAAAACTGTTTTTT
CASSPYGGVPEEKLFF
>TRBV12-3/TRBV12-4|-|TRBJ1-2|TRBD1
TGTGCCAGCAGTATTGGACAGGGGAATGGCTACACCTTC
CASSIGQGNGYTF
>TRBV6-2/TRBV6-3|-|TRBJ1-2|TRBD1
TGTGCCAGCAGTTTGACAGGGGCTACCTATGGCTACACCTTC
CASSLTGATYGYTF
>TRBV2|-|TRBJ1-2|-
TGTGCCAGCAATCCTTTCGGGGACTATGGCTACACCTTC
CASNPFGDYGYTF
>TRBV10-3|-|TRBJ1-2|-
TGTACCATCAGTGAGACGGGGGGACCTTATGGCTACACCTTC
CTISETGGPYGYTF
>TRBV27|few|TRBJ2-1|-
TGTGCCAGCAGCATGCTAGGGCGCCGGGAGCAGTTCTTC
CASSMLGRREQFF